This T cell receptor (beta chain) derives from a study of cytomegalovirus exposure and HLA in healthy donors. CDR1 SGHRS and CDR2 YFSETQ come from the germline V gene. Trimming removed 3 bases from V and 0 bases from J, with 12 bases in between. CDR3 size: 15 residues. General observations from the study: Most TCR beta V segments were productive about 87% or about 30% of the time in an earlier analysis. Under in vitro conditions, a few CMV-associated chains were confirmed as specific for CMV antigens.

Notes on this clone: What it recognizes is unknown.

The PCR was carried out with 60 Vbeta primers and 13 Jbeta primers. Sequencing was performed with immunoSEQ multiplex PCR; in TCRdb, only in-frame clones are kept and a portion is missing. The data contain over 120,000 clones, roughly 79% of them singletons. Healthy bone marrow donors supplied every sample. The sequencing input was PBMCs. The chain is built from TRBV5-1 and TRBJ2-5; possibly TRBD1 for D (6 bases). This clonotype was obtained from a man aged 25 to 45 in good health and CMV-seropositive. The CDR3 sequence is CASSSLGTHQETQYF. The DNA of the CDR3 is TGCGCCAGCAGCTCCCTAGGGACACACCAAGAGACCCAGTACTTC.